A selection of T cell receptor beta chains follows, all from one sample in a study of cytomegalovirus exposure and HLA in healthy donors. Profiled with immunoSEQ multiplex PCR; TCRdb holds only in-frame clones, not every one. The table lists about 180,000 clones, over 70% of them singletons. The sequencing sample was made of PBMCs. These receptors all stem from a man younger than 45 in good health and CMV-seropositive. Each CDR3 is given without its conserved first and last residue. The D gene is left open where the match is weak.

>TRBJ1-1|TRBD1|TRBV25-1
ASSGPGDSTEAF
>.|TRBD1|TRBV7-6
ASSLAGTGGPYEQY
>TRBJ2-2|TRBD1|TRBV5-1
ASSLGTGANTGELF
>TRBJ1-2|TRBD1|TRBV6-6
ASSFPPDRGHGYT
>TRBJ2-1|TRBD1|TRBV14
ASSQKNPNRGSSYNEQF
>TRBJ2-5|TRBD2|TRBV27
ASSLSAGVIETQY
>TRBJ1-5|.|TRBV7-8
ASSFGGRLQPQH
>TRBJ2-7|.|TRBV7-9
ASGFGTGIPYEQY
>TRBJ2-3|TRBD2|TRBV4-2
ASSQLLAGAADTQY
>TRBJ2-2|.|TRBV4-2
ASSQDLQGGLF
>TRBJ1-2|TRBD1|TRBV27
ASSPLRDRVHGYT
>TRBJ2-5|TRBD1|TRBV19
ASSIGTGYQETQY
>TRBJ1-5|TRBD1|TRBV11-2
ASSSQGGGPQH
>TRBJ1-3|.|TRBV4-3
ASSQVQGKLGGNTIY
>TRBJ1-2|TRBD1|TRBV7-9
ASSRDRPNYGYT
>TRBJ1-3|.|TRBV5-8
ASSFRESRGNTIY
>TRBJ1-1|.|TRBV6-4
ASSDSANTEAF